Below are 28 T cell receptor beta chains sequenced from a single sample in a study of human T cells and chemical hapten exposure. As to time point: pre-sensitization, week 0. Treatment noted: therapeutic diphenylcyclopropenone sensitization with weekly scalp DPC. Using its own MiXCR run on the RACE reads, TCRdb lists one record per CDR3 protein. This table has 250,000 to 300,000 distinct CDR3 sequences, about 7.7% appearing once. The specimen comprised whole blood, sampled in connection with sensitization to the hapten diphenylcyclopropenone (DPC). These receptors all come from a man aged 18 to 29 with alopecia areata. Some clones in this sample may be carry-over from other donors' samples.

CDR3 DNA sequence: TGTGCCAGCAGCCAAGATGCGGGGGTTTATGGCTACACCTTC. Its translation is CASSQDAGVYGYTF. The chain is built from TRBV3-2 and TRBJ1-2; the table's D call, TRBD1, has no DNA check behind it. TRBV3-2 is a recognized pseudogene. The CDR3 totals 14 residues.

J is TRBJ1-1 and V is TRBV3-1; a weak D match, TRBD1 (6 bases). Looked up from germline, CDR1 is LGHDT and CDR2 is YNNKEL (reference sequence). Trimming removed 7 bases at V and 5 bases at J, with 17 bases between. The length of the CDR3 is 14 residues. CDR3 sequence reads: CASTLGGSGTEAFF. The CDR3 bases are TGTGCCAGCACCCTGGGGGGCTCGGGAACTGAAGCTTTCTTT.

The chain recombines TRBV7-2 with TRBJ2-1, with 15 bases identical to TRBD2. This CDR3 has 16 residues. Germline loops: CDR1 SGHTA, CDR2 FQGNSA. The junction had 6 bases not matched to a gene; V was cut back by 4 bases and J by 8 bases. CDR3 nucleotides: TGTGCCAGCAGCTCCGGGACTAGCGGGGGGCGCCATGAGCAGTTCTTC. This encodes CASSSGTSGGRHEQFF. Combining the CDR3 with reference TRBV7-2 and TRBJ2-1 gives the whole variable domain GAGVSQSPSNKVTEKGKDVELRCDPISGHTALYWYRQSLGQGLEFLIYFQGNSAPDKSGLPSDRFSAERTGGSVSTLTIQRTQQEDSAVYLCASSSGTSGGRHEQFFGPGTRLTVL.

V is TRBV6-5 and J is TRBJ1-2; 10 bases match TRBD1. CDR1 and CDR2 from the germline V gene are MNHEY and SVGAGI. The CDR3 is 15 amino acids. Trimming at V came to 5 bases and at J to 3 bases, leaving 6 bases not matched to a gene. DNA for the CDR3: TGTGCCAGCAGTACACGGGACAGGGGATACTATGGCTACACCTTC. This encodes CASSTRDRGYYGYTF.

At least ten counts were recorded for this clonotype. The gene calls are TRBV7-2 and TRBJ1-1, with TRBD1 as a possible D gene (6 bases). Germline CDR1 SGHTA, CDR2 FQGNSA. Trimming stripped 5 bases from V and 0 bases from J, with 10 bases between. This CDR3 has 14 residues. The CDR3 protein is CASSGDTLNTEAFF. The CDR3 DNA is TGTGCCAGCAGCGGGGACACCTTGAACACTGAAGCTTTCTTT.

The chain joins TRBV20-1 to TRBJ2-5, with 11 bases identical to TRBD2. CDR1 is DFQATT, CDR2 SNEGSKA, per germline (reference sequence). The CDR3 covers 14 residues. J was trimmed by 4 bases and V by 5 bases; bases with no gene match: 6. In DNA, the CDR3 is TGCAGTGCTCCTAGCGGGGGGCAGGGAGAGACCCAGTACTTC. As protein: CSAPSGGQGETQYF.

The table lists this clonotype with a few counts. V and J are TRBV4-3 and TRBJ1-1; D unresolved. This CDR3 comprises 14 residues. With 0 bases removed from V and 3 bases from J, the gap between germline ends came to 8 bases. In germline, CDR1 is LGHNA, CDR2 YSLEER. The CDR3: CASSQDKGYTEAFF. The CDR3 DNA is TGCGCCAGCAGCCAAGATAAAGGTTACACTGAAGCTTTCTTT.

This clonotype was recorded many times. This chain joins TRBV5-1 and TRBJ1-1, with no clear D. From germline, CDR1 is SGHRS and CDR2 YFSETQ. Trimming removed 4 bases from V and 0 bases from J, with 7 bases in between. The CDR3 is 13 amino acids. The CDR3 region has the DNA TGCGCCAGCAGCATTGGGATGAACACTGAAGCTTTCTTT. It translates to CASSIGMNTEAFF.

This clonotype was recorded many times. J is TRBJ1-5 and V is TRBV20-1, with 7 bases fitting TRBD1. Losses at the gene ends were 5 bases for V and 5 bases for J; bases not matched to a gene: 6. Germline CDR1 and CDR2: DFQATT and SNEGSKA (reference sequence). The CDR3 extends over 13 amino acids. The chain's CDR3 is CSAEGAQYQPQHF. The CDR3 nucleotides read TGCAGTGCTGAGGGGGCTCAATATCAGCCCCAGCATTTT.

The rearrangement uses TRBV28 and TRBJ2-4, with 11 bases fitting TRBD1. V was pared by 5 bases and J by 2 bases, with 5 bases of the junction left unmatched. CDR1 is MDHEN and CDR2 is SYDVKM in the germline V gene. The CDR3 sequence is 16 residues long. The CDR3, as DNA: TGTGCCAGCAGTATACGGGACAGGGGGACCAAAAACATTCAGTACTTC. This gives the protein CASSIRDRGTKNIQYF.

The V and J genes are TRBV7-9 and TRBJ2-2; D is unclear. The CDR3 runs to 14 residues. Trimming pared 3 bases from V and 7 bases from J, leaving 12 bases between. Germline V CDR1 and CDR2: SEHNR, FQNEAQ (reference sequence). The CDR3 loop is CASSLGSFDGELFF. CDR3 sequence (DNA): TGTGCCAGCAGCTTGGGCAGCTTTGACGGGGAGCTGTTTTTT.

This clonotype was found a few times. V and J are TRBV12-3 or TRBV12-4 and TRBJ1-2; D remains unclear. V lost 2 bases, J lost 4 bases, and 8 bases lay in between. The length of the CDR3 is 13 residues. The DNA for the CDR3 is TGTGCCAGCAGTTTACAGGACTCCTATGGCTACACCTTC. It codes for CASSLQDSYGYTF.

The gene calls are TRBV20-1 and TRBJ2-7; 8 bases map to TRBD2. In germline, CDR1 is DFQATT, CDR2 SNEGSKA (reference sequence). The CDR3 is 14 amino acids. V was clipped by 3 bases and J by 2 bases; unmatched bases: 6. CDR3 DNA: TGCAGTGCTAGGACTAGCGACGGGGCCTACGAGCAGTACTTC. Translation: CSARTSDGAYEQYF.

In regard to this clonotype: A much more abundant neighbour one base away suggests this may be a read error. This rearrangement joins TRBV11-2 to TRBJ2-3; D not resolved. In germline, CDR1 is SGHAT, CDR2 FQNNGV. The CDR3 sequence is 12 residues long. The CDR3, as DNA: TGTGCCAGCAGCTTCAACATAGATACGCGGTATTTT. This sequence encodes CASSFNIDTRYF. Full variable domain (rest looked up from reference TRBV11-2 and TRBJ2-3): EAGVAQSPRYKIIEKRQSVAFWCNPISGHATLYWYQQILGQGPKLLIQFQNNGVVDDSQLPKDRFSAERLKGVDSTLKIQPAKLEDSAVYLCASSFNIDTRYFGPGTRLTVL.

The rearrangement uses TRBV20-1 and TRBJ1-2, with a possible D match to TRBD1 (6 bases). CDR1 is DFQATT and CDR2 is SNEGSKA in the germline V gene (reference sequence). Trimming removed 1 base from V and 7 bases from J, with 13 bases in between. The CDR3 consists of 13 residues. The DNA of the CDR3 is TGCAGTGCTAGAGCTCGGACAGCCGGTGGCTACACCTTC. Translated, it gives CSARARTAGGYTF.

The CDR3 sequence: CASSLGDRVTTQYF. The CDR3 nucleotides read TGCGCCAGCAGCTTGGGCGACAGGGTAACGACCCAGTACTTC. J is TRBJ2-5 and V is TRBV5-1, with 7 bases lining up with TRBD1. Trimming took 0 bases from V and 7 from J; bases not matched to a gene: 6. CDR3 length: 14 amino acids. Germline values: CDR1 SGHRS, CDR2 YFSETQ.

In this sample, this clonotype turned up many times. The V call is TRBV29-1, the J call TRBJ1-5, with D possibly matching TRBD1 (5 bases). Germline CDR1 is SQVTM and CDR2 is ANQGSEA. The CDR3 consists of 13 residues. V lost 2 bases, J lost 5 bases, and 10 bases lay in between. CDR3 region: CSVEWGMDQPQHF. In nucleotides, the CDR3 is TGCAGCGTTGAATGGGGGATGGATCAGCCCCAGCATTTT.

This clonotype has a handful of counts. This chain uses TRBV4-3 with TRBJ1-1; D uncertain. The CDR3 sequence is 15 residues long. Germline CDR1 reads LGHNA; CDR2 reads YSLEER. Trimming left V 3 bases short and J 1 base short, with 12 bases between. As DNA, the CDR3 is TGCGCCAGCAGCCAGAAATACGCGGGGAACACTGAAGCTTTCTTT. Translation gives CASSQKYAGNTEAFF.

This chain uses TRBV11-1 with TRBJ2-2; D tentatively fits TRBD1 or TRBD2 (5 bases each). The germline gives CDR1 SGHAT, CDR2 FQDESV (reference sequence). Trimming took off 1 base at V and 0 bases at J, with 15 bases between the two ends. This CDR3 spans 18 amino acids. Here the CDR3 DNA reads TGTGCCAGCAGCTTAGTAGGGGACCTATTCGCGAACACCGGGGAGCTGTTTTTT. It is translated as CASSLVGDLFANTGELFF. Based on the CDR3 plus reference TRBV11-1 and TRBJ2-2, the full variable domain is EAEVAQSPRYKITEKSQAVAFWCDPISGHATLYWYRQILGQGPELLVQFQDESVVDDSQLPKDRFSAERLKGVDSTLKIQPAELGDSAMYLCASSLVGDLFANTGELFFGEGSRLTVL.

The chain joins TRBV3-1 to TRBJ1-1; no firm D call. The germline V gene has CDR1 LGHDT and CDR2 YNNKEL (reference sequence). V lost 1 base to trimming and J lost 5 bases, with 5 bases between them. This CDR3 is 12 amino acids long. The CDR3 nucleotides are TGTGCCAGCAGCCAAGCGCCTACTGAAGCTTTCTTT. Its translation is CASSQAPTEAFF.

The chain joins TRBV14 to TRBJ2-2; 13 bases fit TRBD2. V shed 4 bases and J 5 bases; nucleotides not matched to a gene: 7. CDR1 and CDR2 (germline): SGHDN, FVKESK. CDR3 size: 17 residues. As DNA, the CDR3 is TGTGCCAGCAGCCTAGGACTAGCGGGGGCCTTGACCGGGGAGCTGTTTTTT. Its translation: CASSLGLAGALTGELFF.

CDR3 in amino acids: CASSVERGSGELFF. The CDR3 DNA reads as TGTGCCAGCAGCGTAGAACGTGGTTCCGGGGAGCTGTTTTTT. V and J are TRBV9 and TRBJ2-2; D remains ambiguous. Trimming pared 0 bases from V and 6 bases from J, leaving 9 bases between. The CDR3 is made up of 14 amino acids. Germline-derived CDR1 and CDR2 are SGDLS and YYNGEE.

This clonotype has just a few counts. J is TRBJ1-2 and V is TRBV18; 7 positions match TRBD1. CDR3 length equals 17 residues. J lost 4 bases, V lost 3 bases, and 14 bases had no gene match. Looked up from germline, CDR1 is KGHSH and CDR2 is LQKENI. CDR3 coding DNA: TGTGCCAGCTCACCCAAGCCGGGGACAGCTGTCGGCTATGGCTACACCTTC. Amino acids: CASSPKPGTAVGYGYTF.

This clonotype has ten or more counts. The chain is built from TRBV20-1 and TRBJ1-2; 9 bases agree with TRBD1. The length of the CDR3 is 14 residues. The germline CDR1 and CDR2 sequences are DFQATT and SNEGSKA (reference sequence). The J segment lost 8 bases and the V segment lost 6 bases, leaving 13 bases of the junction unmatched. The CDR3 here is CSAHAGTGRKGYTF. The CDR3 region has the DNA TGCAGTGCCCACGCTGGGACAGGGAGAAAGGGCTACACCTTC.

This clonotype was seen ten or more times. The chain joins TRBV27 to TRBJ1-1; no definite D call. Trimming pared 1 base from V and 5 bases from J, leaving 8 bases between. This CDR3 spans 13 amino acids. CDR1 is MNHEY, CDR2 SMNVEV, per germline (reference sequence). Here the CDR3 reads CASSLFRLTEAFF. In nucleotides, the CDR3 is TGTGCCAGCAGTTTATTTCGGTTGACTGAAGCTTTCTTT.

The V and J genes are TRBV7-9 and TRBJ1-6, with D unclear. Germline CDR1 reads SEHNR; CDR2 reads FQNEAQ (reference sequence). The V and J ends lost 2 bases and 6 bases respectively, with 8 bases between them. The CDR3 has 14 amino acids. CDR3 protein: CASSLPRINSPLHF. The CDR3 DNA sequence: TGTGCCAGCAGCTTACCACGGATTAATTCACCCCTCCACTTT.

This clonotype has a count of ten or more. The junction departs from germline at one end; a sequencing error may be responsible. The chain links TRBV7-3 to TRBJ2-2; a possible D gene is TRBD2 (5 bases). The CDR3 totals 17 residues. The germline V gene has CDR1 SGHTA and CDR2 FQGTGA. Here the CDR3 reads CASSLMASTSNTGELSF. In nucleotides, the CDR3 is TGTGCCAGCAGCTTAATGGCGTCCACCTCAAACACCGGGGAGCTGTCTTTT.

This clonotype was counted only a few times. The rearrangement links TRBV11-2 to TRBJ1-2; no reliable D call. Germline V CDR1 and CDR2: SGHAT, FQNNGV. The CDR3 is made up of 16 amino acids. V lost 2 bases and J lost 3, with 16 bases in between. CDR3 sequence reads: CASSLSLLQGDYGYTF. CDR3 bases: TGTGCCAGCAGCTTAAGTCTCCTACAAGGAGACTATGGCTACACCTTC.